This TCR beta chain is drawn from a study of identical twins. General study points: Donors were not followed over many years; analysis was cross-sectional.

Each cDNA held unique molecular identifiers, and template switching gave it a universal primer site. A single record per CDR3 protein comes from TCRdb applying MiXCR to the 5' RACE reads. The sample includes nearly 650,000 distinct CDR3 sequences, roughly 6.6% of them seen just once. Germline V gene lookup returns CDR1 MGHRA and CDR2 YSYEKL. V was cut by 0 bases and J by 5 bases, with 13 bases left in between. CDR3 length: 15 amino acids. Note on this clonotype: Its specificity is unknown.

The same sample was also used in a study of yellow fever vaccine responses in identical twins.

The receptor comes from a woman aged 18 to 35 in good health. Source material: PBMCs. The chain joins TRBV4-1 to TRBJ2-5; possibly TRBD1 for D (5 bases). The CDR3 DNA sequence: TGCGCCAGCAGCCAAGAAGGGGCGCGGTGGGAGACCCAGTACTTC. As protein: CASSQEGARWETQYF.